Reported below is one TCR beta chain. Libraries were prepared by immunoSEQ multiplex PCR; TCRdb keeps only in-frame clonotypes and omits some of them. The sample holds about 130,000 clones, roughly 95% seen once. The data stem from a study of T cell changes during pregnancy in multiple sclerosis. Germline lookup yields CDR1 SGHAT and CDR2 FQNNGV. The CDR3 consists of 17 residues. Trimming cost V 2 bases and J 1 base, with 17 bases left between them. The gene calls are TRBV11-2 and TRBJ1-1; perhaps TRBD1 as D (5 bases). The specimen was peripheral blood, collected after pregnancy. The receptor's source is a female donor with multiple sclerosis, enrolled in a pregnancy study. Here the CDR3 DNA reads TGTGCCAGCAGCTTAAACCTCCAGCCCAGGGAGAACACTGAAGCTTTCTTT. It specifies CASSLNLQPRENTEAFF.